This T cell receptor beta chain was obtained from a study of blood T cell repertoires in COVID-19. As for the study in general: Sites in the United States, Italy and Spain provided acute and convalescent COVID-19 samples.

V lost 3 bases, J lost 3 bases, and 6 bases stayed unmatched. The germline gives CDR1 MRHNA, CDR2 SNTAGT. The CDR3 loop spans 15 amino acids. In the authors' methods: Reference gene primer amplification in the assay estimated nucleated cell counts. Generated by immunoSEQ multiplex PCR, the TCRdb table keeps only in-frame clones and is missing some. The V and J calls and clone size are taken from that table; D and trimming were inferred from the DNA. In the table there are 120,000 to 150,000 clones, 79% of which are singletons. Sequenced sample: peripheral blood. The clonotype was recovered from a man aged 50 to 59 with active or convalescent COVID-19. The chain couples TRBV6-4 to TRBJ2-7; 9 bases align to TRBD1. The CDR3 nucleotides read TGTGCCAGCAGTGAGGGATCGGGACAGGGCTACGAGCAGTACTTC. This sequence encodes CASSEGSGQGYEQYF.